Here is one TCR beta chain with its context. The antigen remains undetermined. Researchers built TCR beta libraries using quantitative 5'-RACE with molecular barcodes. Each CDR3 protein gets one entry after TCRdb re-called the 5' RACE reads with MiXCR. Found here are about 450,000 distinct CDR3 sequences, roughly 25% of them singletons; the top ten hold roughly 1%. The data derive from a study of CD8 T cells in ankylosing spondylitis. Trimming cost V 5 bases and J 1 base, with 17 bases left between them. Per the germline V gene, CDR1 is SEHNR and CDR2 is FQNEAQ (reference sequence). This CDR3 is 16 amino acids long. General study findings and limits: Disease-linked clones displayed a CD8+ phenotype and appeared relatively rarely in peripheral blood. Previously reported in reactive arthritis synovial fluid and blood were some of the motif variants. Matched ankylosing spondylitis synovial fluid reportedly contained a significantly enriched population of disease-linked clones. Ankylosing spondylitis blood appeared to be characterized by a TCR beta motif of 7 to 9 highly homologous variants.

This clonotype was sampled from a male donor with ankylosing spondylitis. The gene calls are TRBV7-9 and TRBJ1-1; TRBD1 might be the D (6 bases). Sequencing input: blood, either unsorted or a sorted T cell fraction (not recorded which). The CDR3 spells CASSGYPGVPNTEAFF. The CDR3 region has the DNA TGTGCCAGCAGCGGATATCCAGGGGTCCCGAACACTGAAGCTTTCTTT.